Sequencing of this T cell receptor (beta chain) was carried out in a study of control samples from healthy donors and cancer patients. The CDR3 loop spans 16 amino acids. V was pared by 4 bases and J by 8 bases, with 18 bases between. Per the germline V gene, CDR1 is MGHDK and CDR2 is SYGVNS. Using immunoSEQ multiplex PCR, the repertoire was profiled, and TCRdb retains in-frame clones only, with some absent. The repertoire holds about 83,000 clones, with 91% as singletons. The V call is TRBV25-1, the J call TRBJ1-6; perhaps TRBD1 as D (6 bases). Source material: blood. The sequence was collected from a middle-aged man in good health. CDR3 nucleotides: TGTGCCAGCAGTGCCTCCAGGGGCCTCGGGGATTCACCCCTCCACTTT. This sequence encodes CASSASRGLGDSPLHF.